This T cell receptor beta chain was sequenced in a study of PD-1 blockade in classical Hodgkin lymphoma. Study-wide points: At C4D1, TCR diversity had climbed significantly for CD4+ cells, though not for CD8+ cells. Patients who responded completely had about the same baseline diversity as newly diagnosed patients. After ASCT, patients who started nivolumab under 1 year later were excluded.

The data were produced by immunoSEQ multiplex PCR, yet TCRdb's version contains in-frame clones alone and is incomplete. The sample lists roughly 55,000 clones, over 70% occurring once. Each and every patient relapsed after autologous stem cell transplantation, and patients got differing brentuximab vedotin exposure. The study recorded best responses of complete response, partial response or progressive disease. The CDR3 sequence is 18 residues long. From germline, CDR1 is SGHAT and CDR2 FQNNGV. Trimming cost V 5 bases and J 2 bases, with 21 bases left between them. With respect to this clone: The antigen remains undetermined.

Sequenced here: peripheral blood mononuclear cells (PBMCs), sampled at baseline. The chain combines TRBV11-2 with TRBJ2-2; the D gene is possibly TRBD2 (6 bases). This clonotype was sampled from a human donor with classical Hodgkin lymphoma. This chain's CDR3 is CASSPLHGRRGNTGELFF. DNA of the CDR3: TGTGCCAGCAGCCCCCTCCATGGCAGGAGGGGTAACACCGGGGAGCTGTTTTTT.